Following are 24 T cell receptor beta chains from one sample sequenced in a study of blood T cells in healthy people across ages. Primers used in a second PCR of about 7 to 11 cycles were a sample-barcoded 5' primer and a J-beta primer mix. TCRdb independently ran MiXCR on the 5' RACE reads; one entry per CDR3 protein. The sample holds approximately 1.5 million distinct CDR3 sequences; about 35% are singletons and the top ten take about 11%. Sequenced sample: blood. The receptors come from a woman in her 30s in good health.

The chain is built from TRBV4-1 and TRBJ1-1; the match to TRBD1 covers 7 bases. The CDR3 has 15 residues. V lost 0 bases, J lost 1 base, and 2 bases stayed unmatched. Germline-derived CDR1 and CDR2 are MGHRA and YSYEKL. The DNA of the CDR3 is TGCGCCAGCAGCCAAGATCGGACAGGGAACACTGAAGCTTTCTTT. Protein: CASSQDRTGNTEAFF.

This clonotype was detected only a few times. J is TRBJ1-5 and V is TRBV6-4; maybe TRBD1 (5 bases). In germline, CDR1 is MRHNA, CDR2 SNTAGT. This CDR3 region has 14 residues. V lost 6 bases to trimming and J lost 5 bases, with 14 bases between them. The CDR3 protein is CASSVERGDQPQHF. The CDR3 nucleotides read TGTGCCAGCAGCGTGGAGAGGGGAGATCAGCCCCAGCATTTT.

The CDR3 is CASILDRVVTYEQYF. Written as DNA, the CDR3 is TGTGCCAGCATCCTGGACAGGGTGGTCACCTACGAGCAGTACTTC. The chain joins TRBV12-3 or TRBV12-4 to TRBJ2-7, with TRBD1 identical over 8 bases. V shed 7 bases, J shed 2 bases, and the junction held 10 bases outside the gene matches. The CDR3 covers 15 residues.

As DNA, the CDR3 is TGTGCCAGCAGCTGGAGGACATATGACGAGCAGTACTTC. This translates into CASSWRTYDEQYF. This chain joins TRBV7-9 and TRBJ2-7; D tentatively reads TRBD1 or TRBD2 (5 bases each). In germline, CDR1 is SEHNR, CDR2 FQNEAQ (reference sequence). This CDR3 contains 13 residues. Trimming removed 4 bases from V and 5 bases from J, with 12 bases in between.

For the CDR3, the DNA is TGTGCCAGCAGCTTTCCTTGGAGCGGGAGGGACACTGAAGCTTTCTTT. Protein: CASSFPWSGRDTEAFF. The chain combines TRBV13 with TRBJ1-1; D not resolved. V was cut by 3 bases and J by 3 bases, with 17 bases left in between. The CDR3 length is 16 residues. CDR1 is PRHDT, CDR2 FYEKMQ, per germline (reference sequence).

The gene calls are TRBV2 and TRBJ2-3; tentative D call: TRBD1 (5 bases). The germline V gene encodes CDR1 SNHLY and CDR2 FYNNEI. V was cut by 5 bases and J by 3 bases, with 15 bases left in between. CDR3 length: 15 amino acids. The DNA for the CDR3 is TGTGCCAGCAGTCGACAGTCGGCTGGGACAGATACGCAGTATTTT. Its protein product is CASSRQSAGTDTQYF. Based on the CDR3 plus reference TRBV2 and TRBJ2-3, the full variable domain is EPEVTQTPSHQVTQMGQEVILRCVPISNHLYFYWYRQILGQKVEFLVSFYNNEISEKSEIFDDQFSVERPDGSNFTLKIRSTKLEDSAMYFCASSRQSAGTDTQYFGPGTRLTVL.

This chain links TRBV18 with TRBJ1-1, with 9 bases lining up with TRBD1. The junction had 10 bases not matched to a gene; V was cut back by 3 bases and J by 2 bases. The CDR3 has 17 residues. Germline V lookup: CDR1 KGHSH, CDR2 LQKENI. The CDR3 bases are TGTGCCAGCTCACCTTACCTGACAGGGGGTCACAACACTGAAGCTTTCTTT. It yields the protein CASSPYLTGGHNTEAFF.

Details on this clonotype: This sequence may be a read error, since a much larger clone differs from it by one base. J is TRBJ2-1 and V is TRBV27, with D perhaps TRBD1 or TRBD2 (5 bases each). Germline CDR1 MNHEY, CDR2 SMNVEV (reference sequence). Trimming removed 4 bases at V and 12 bases at J, with 16 bases between. The CDR3 consists of 13 residues. Here the CDR3 DNA reads TGTGCCAGCAGTTCATACCGGGGCTTTAGGCAGTTCTTC. It yields the protein CASSSYRGFRQFF.

The rearrangement uses TRBV30 and TRBJ1-2, with D unresolved. V was clipped by 4 bases and J by 0 bases, with 9 bases between them. The CDR3 is 13 residues long. Per germline, CDR1 GTSNPN and CDR2 SVGIG (reference sequence). The DNA of the CDR3 is TGTGCCTGGACCGACGGTACTAACTATGGCTACACCTTC. This translates into CAWTDGTNYGYTF.

This clonotype has only one observation. The chain couples TRBV11-3 to TRBJ2-3; 8 positions match TRBD2. The germline gives CDR1 SGHNT, CDR2 YENEEA. V shed 2 bases and J 4 bases; nucleotides not matched to a gene: 5. The CDR3 extends over 15 amino acids. The CDR3 sequence: CASSLSGGKADTQYF. CDR3 in DNA: TGTGCCAGCAGCTTATCGGGAGGGAAGGCAGATACGCAGTATTTT.

V and J are TRBV3-1 and TRBJ2-1, with D perhaps matching TRBD2 (6 bases). The CDR3 runs 15 residues. The ends were cut back, 4 bases at V and 3 bases at J, with 13 bases in the middle. Germline V CDR1 and CDR2: LGHDT, YNNKEL (reference sequence). CDR3 nucleotide sequence: TGTGCCAGCAGCCCCGGGACTCGTAACTACAATGAGCAGTTCTTC. It is translated as CASSPGTRNYNEQFF.

The J gene is TRBJ2-1, the V gene TRBV5-8, with D perhaps TRBD2 (6 bases). This CDR3 spans 13 amino acids. Germline CDR1 SGHTS, CDR2 YDEGEE. The germline V and J ends were trimmed by 4 bases and 7 bases, with 12 bases remaining between them. The CDR3 loop is CASSRRAQNEQFF. CDR3 DNA sequence: TGTGCCAGCAGCCGGAGGGCCCAAAATGAGCAGTTCTTC.

The V call is TRBV3-1, the J call TRBJ1-2; TRBD1 might be the D (6 bases). V lost 4 bases and J 1 base, leaving 13 bases between the germline ends. CDR1 and CDR2 from the germline V gene are LGHDT and YNNKEL (reference sequence). The CDR3 length is 15 residues. CDR3 sequence reads: CASSPQDRVNYGYTF. In nucleotides, the CDR3 is TGTGCCAGCAGCCCCCAGGACAGAGTTAACTATGGCTACACCTTC.

The chain joins TRBV28 to TRBJ2-5; no firm D call. The CDR3 contains 13 residues. CDR1 and CDR2 from the germline V gene are MDHEN and SYDVKM. V dropped 7 bases and J dropped 0 bases, with 9 bases sitting between them. The CDR3 nucleotides are TGTGCCAGCACCTCACGAAACCAAGAGACCCAGTACTTC. Translation: CASTSRNQETQYF.

This clonotype was counted only a few times. The V and J genes are TRBV29-1 and TRBJ2-3, with D perhaps matching TRBD1 (6 bases). The V gene's germline CDR1 is SQVTM and CDR2 ANQGSEA. The CDR3 runs 15 residues. The V end was cut by 2 bases, the J end by 3 bases, with 15 bases between. CDR3 protein: CSVEIGQGNTDTQYF. The DNA of the CDR3 is TGCAGCGTTGAAATCGGGCAGGGGAATACAGATACGCAGTATTTT.

This clonotype was seen a few times. The chain couples TRBV18 to TRBJ2-3, with D perhaps matching TRBD1 or TRBD2 (5 bases each). The V end lost 3 bases, the J end lost 6 bases, and 13 bases lay between the germline ends. From germline, CDR1 is KGHSH and CDR2 LQKENI. The CDR3 has 14 residues. CDR3 residues: CASSPGAFIDTQYF. The CDR3 DNA is TGTGCCAGCTCACCCGGGGCCTTTATTGATACGCAGTATTTT.

This clonotype was recorded a few times. The V gene is TRBV4-1, the J gene TRBJ2-3, with 10 bases lining up with TRBD1. Per germline, CDR1 MGHRA and CDR2 YSYEKL. The J segment lost 0 bases and the V segment lost 0 bases, leaving 9 bases of the junction unmatched. This CDR3 is built from 19 residues. The CDR3 DNA follows: TGCGCCAGCAGCCAAGAAGGGGGACAGGGGTTGACTAGCACAGATACGCAGTATTTT. As protein: CASSQEGGQGLTSTDTQYF.

This clonotype was observed a few times. This chain links TRBV7-9 with TRBJ2-7; D call uncertain. Germline loops: CDR1 SEHNR, CDR2 FQNEAQ (reference sequence). The length of the CDR3 is 15 residues. V shed 5 bases and J shed 2 bases, with 16 bases lying between them. CDR3 sequence (DNA): TGTGCCAGCAGCCCGCCCGTCGCCCAGGCCTACGAGCAGTACTTC. Protein sequence: CASSPPVAQAYEQYF. Full variable domain (missing parts from reference TRBV7-9 and TRBJ2-7): DTGVSQNPRHKITKRGQNVTFRCDPISEHNRLYWYRQTLGQGPEFLTYFQNEAQLEKSRLLSDRFSAERPKGSFSTLEIQRTEQGDSAMYLCASSPPVAQAYEQYFGPGTRLTVT.

Comment on this clonotype: A junction boundary mismatches the germline segment, possibly from a read error. The genes are TRBV12-3 or TRBV12-4 and TRBJ2-5; 9 bases line up with TRBD1. There are 13 residues in the CDR3. CDR3 nucleotides: TGTACCAGCACCCGGGACAGGGCAGAGACCCAGTACTTC. Translating it yields CTSTRDRAETQYF.

The chain joins TRBV5-1 to TRBJ2-5, with 15 nucleotides matching TRBD2. The CDR3 runs 17 residues. V was pared by 1 base and J by 4 bases, with 5 bases of the junction left unmatched. Per the germline V gene, CDR1 is SGHRS and CDR2 is YFSETQ. For the CDR3, the DNA is TGCGCCAGCAGCTTGCTCGGGACTAGCGGGAGGCGAGAGACCCAGTACTTC. Its protein product is CASSLLGTSGRRETQYF. Full variable domain (remainder filled in from reference TRBV5-1 and TRBJ2-5): KAGVTQTPRYLIKTRGQQVTLSCSPISGHRSVSWYQQTPGQGLQFLFEYFSETQRNKGNFPGRFSGRQFSNSRSEMNVSTLELGDSALYLCASSLLGTSGRRETQYFGPGTRLLVL.

The chain carries TRBV7-6 and TRBJ2-1, with D uncertain. V lost 1 base and J 5 bases, leaving 12 bases between the germline ends. Germline V gives CDR1 SGHVS, CDR2 FNYEAQ. This CDR3 has 15 amino acids. The CDR3 protein is CASSLGLSYNNEQFF. The CDR3 DNA follows: TGTGCCAGCAGCTTAGGGCTGTCGTATAACAATGAGCAGTTCTTC.

The V gene is TRBV6-1, the J gene TRBJ1-2; D is ambiguous. The V end lost 6 bases, the J end lost 5 bases, and 16 bases lay between the germline ends. This CDR3 has 14 amino acids. The germline gives CDR1 MNHNS, CDR2 SASEGT. CDR3 DNA: TGTGCCAGCAGAAGTCCCTCGGCCCTTTATGGCTACACCTTC. It yields the protein CASRSPSALYGYTF.

This clonotype was observed once. This chain connects TRBV20-1 to TRBJ1-2; weak D call: TRBD1 (5 bases). CDR1 DFQATT and CDR2 SNEGSKA come from the germline V gene (reference sequence). Deletions cut 5 bases from V and 5 bases from J, with 18 bases between. The CDR3 totals 14 residues. CDR3 sequence (DNA): TGCAGTGCTCCCCGGGACGGTCGATTGTATGGCTACACCTTC. Its translation: CSAPRDGRLYGYTF.

This clonotype was seen a few times. The chain employs TRBV7-6 and TRBJ1-1, with unresolved D. Germline CDR1 is SGHVS and CDR2 is FNYEAQ. The CDR3 covers 14 residues. Trimming shortened V by 2 bases and J by 5 bases, and 12 bases separated the two germline ends. CDR3: CASSLIDPGTEAFF. The CDR3 bases are TGTGCCAGCAGCTTAATTGATCCGGGGACTGAAGCTTTCTTT.